At least ten counts were recorded for the clone carrying this TCR beta chain. What it recognizes is unknown. Patients in the hyperthyroidism group, adults aged 18 to 65, were newly diagnosed, under 2 months' duration. The PBMC fraction was derived from around 10 ml of fresh peripheral blood. This record belongs to a study of Graves' ophthalmopathy and Graves' hyperthyroidism. Study-wide findings and caveats: Ophthalmopathy progression was predicted with 55% to 71% sensitivity and roughly 79% specificity. Blood samples also showed most expanded thyroid clonotypes exceeding 0.001 frequency.

The sequenced template was RNA, covering the TCR beta CDR3 region. The authors performed first-round RT-PCR with HTBI primers and then a second-round multiplex PCR. Via MiXCR, TCRdb re-called the multiplex PCR reads, giving one row per CDR3 protein. Here the sample spans some 350,000 distinct CDR3 sequences, about 18% being singletons. Trimming stripped 6 bases from V and 6 bases from J, with 9 bases between. CDR1 is SNHLY, CDR2 FYNNEI, per germline. This CDR3 contains 11 residues. The sequenced material came from peripheral blood. The chain recombines TRBV2 with TRBJ2-7, with a weak D call TRBD2 (5 bases). This TCR came from an adult woman with stable Graves' hyperthyroidism. In DNA, the CDR3 is TGTGCCAGCAGGCGGGTGGGCGAGCAGTACTTC. This translates into CASRRVGEQYF.